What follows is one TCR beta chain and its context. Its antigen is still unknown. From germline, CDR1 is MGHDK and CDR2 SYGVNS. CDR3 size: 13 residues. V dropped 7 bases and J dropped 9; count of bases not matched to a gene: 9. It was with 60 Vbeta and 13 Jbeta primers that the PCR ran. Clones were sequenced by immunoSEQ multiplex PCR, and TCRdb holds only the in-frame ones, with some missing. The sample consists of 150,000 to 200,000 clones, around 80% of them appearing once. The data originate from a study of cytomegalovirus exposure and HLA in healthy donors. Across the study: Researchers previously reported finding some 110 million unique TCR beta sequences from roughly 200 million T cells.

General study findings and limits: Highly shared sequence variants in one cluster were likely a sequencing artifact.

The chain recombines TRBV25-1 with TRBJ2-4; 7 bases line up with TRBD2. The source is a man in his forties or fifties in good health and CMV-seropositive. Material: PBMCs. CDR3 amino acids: CASKGPGGSIQYF. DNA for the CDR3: TGTGCCAGCAAGGGGCCGGGGGGATCCATTCAGTACTTC. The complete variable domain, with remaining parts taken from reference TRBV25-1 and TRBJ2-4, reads EADIYQTPRYLVIGTGKKITLECSQTMGHDKMYWYQQDPGMELHLIHYSYGVNSTEKGDLSSESTVSRIRTEHFPLTLESARPSHTSQYLCASKGPGGSIQYFGAGTRLSVL.